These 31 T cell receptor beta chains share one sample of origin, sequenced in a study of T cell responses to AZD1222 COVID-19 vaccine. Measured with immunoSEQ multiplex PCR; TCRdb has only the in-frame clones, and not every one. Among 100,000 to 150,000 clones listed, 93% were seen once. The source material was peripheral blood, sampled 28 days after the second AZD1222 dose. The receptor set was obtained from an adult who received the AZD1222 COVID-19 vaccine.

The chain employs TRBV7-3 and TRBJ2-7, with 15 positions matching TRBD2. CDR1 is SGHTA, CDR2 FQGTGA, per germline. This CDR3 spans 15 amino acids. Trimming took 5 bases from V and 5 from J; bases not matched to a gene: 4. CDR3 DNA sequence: TGTGCCAGCAGCCTCGGGACTAGCGGGAGGAACGAGCAGTACTTC. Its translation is CASSLGTSGRNEQYF. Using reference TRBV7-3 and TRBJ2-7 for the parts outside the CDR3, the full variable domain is GAGVSQTPSNKVTEKGKYVELRCDPISGHTALYWYRQSLGQGPEFLIYFQGTGAADDSGLPNDRFFAVRPEGSVSTLKIQRTERGDSAVYLCASSLGTSGRNEQYFGPGTRLTVT.

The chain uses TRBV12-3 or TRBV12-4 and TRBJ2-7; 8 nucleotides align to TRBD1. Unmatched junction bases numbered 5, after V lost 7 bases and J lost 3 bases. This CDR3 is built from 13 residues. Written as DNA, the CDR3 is TGTGCCAGCAACAGACAGGGGAACTACGAGCAGTACTTC. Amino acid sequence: CASNRQGNYEQYF.

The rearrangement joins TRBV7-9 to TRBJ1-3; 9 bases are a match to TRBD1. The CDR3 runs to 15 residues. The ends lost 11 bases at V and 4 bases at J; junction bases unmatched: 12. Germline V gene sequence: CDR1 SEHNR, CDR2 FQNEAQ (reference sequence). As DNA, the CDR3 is TGTGCCCGACAACCTTGGACAGGGGAGGGAAACACCATATATTTT. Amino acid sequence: CARQPWTGEGNTIYF.

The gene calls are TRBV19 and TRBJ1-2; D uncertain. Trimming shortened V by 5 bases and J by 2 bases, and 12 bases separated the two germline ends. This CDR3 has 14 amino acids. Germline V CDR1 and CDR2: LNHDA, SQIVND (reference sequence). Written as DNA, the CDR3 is TGTGCCAGTAGTCCCTCGGGAGGGAACTATGGCTACACCTTC. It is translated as CASSPSGGNYGYTF.

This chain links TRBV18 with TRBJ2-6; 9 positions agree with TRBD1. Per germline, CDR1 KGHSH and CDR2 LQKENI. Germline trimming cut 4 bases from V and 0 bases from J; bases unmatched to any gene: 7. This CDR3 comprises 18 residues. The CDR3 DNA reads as TGTGCCAGCTCACTTACCGGGACAGGGAACTCTGGGGCCAACGTCCTGACTTTC. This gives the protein CASSLTGTGNSGANVLTF.

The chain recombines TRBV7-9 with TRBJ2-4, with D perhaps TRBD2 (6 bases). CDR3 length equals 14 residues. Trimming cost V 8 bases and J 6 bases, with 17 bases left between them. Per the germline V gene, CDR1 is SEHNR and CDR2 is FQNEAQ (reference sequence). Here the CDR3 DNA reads TGTGCCAGCCGCGCGGGAACCGCGGGAAACATTCAGTACTTC. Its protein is CASRAGTAGNIQYF.

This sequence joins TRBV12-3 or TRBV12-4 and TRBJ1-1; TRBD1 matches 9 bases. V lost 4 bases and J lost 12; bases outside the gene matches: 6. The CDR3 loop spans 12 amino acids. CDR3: CASSWGQGETFF. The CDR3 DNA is TGTGCCAGCAGTTGGGGACAGGGTGAGACTTTCTTT.

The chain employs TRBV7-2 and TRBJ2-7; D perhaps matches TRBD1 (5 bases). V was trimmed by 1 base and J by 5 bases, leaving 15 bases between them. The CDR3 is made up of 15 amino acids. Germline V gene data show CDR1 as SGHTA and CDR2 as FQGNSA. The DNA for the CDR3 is TGTGCCAGCAGCTTAGGCCCAAATACAGGAGACGAGCAGTACTTC. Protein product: CASSLGPNTGDEQYF.

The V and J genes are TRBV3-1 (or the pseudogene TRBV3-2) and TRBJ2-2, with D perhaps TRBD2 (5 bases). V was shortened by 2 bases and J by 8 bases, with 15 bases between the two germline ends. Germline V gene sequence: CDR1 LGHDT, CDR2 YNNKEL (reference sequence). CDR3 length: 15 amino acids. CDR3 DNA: TGTGCCAGCAGCCAAATGAGGCGGGCCCGAGGGGAGCTGTTTTTT. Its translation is CASSQMRRARGELFF.

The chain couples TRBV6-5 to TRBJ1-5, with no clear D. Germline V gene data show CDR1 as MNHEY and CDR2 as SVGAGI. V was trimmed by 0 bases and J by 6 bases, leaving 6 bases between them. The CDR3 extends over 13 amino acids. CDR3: CASSYSVAQPQHF. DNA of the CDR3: TGTGCCAGCAGTTACTCTGTGGCTCAGCCCCAGCATTTT.

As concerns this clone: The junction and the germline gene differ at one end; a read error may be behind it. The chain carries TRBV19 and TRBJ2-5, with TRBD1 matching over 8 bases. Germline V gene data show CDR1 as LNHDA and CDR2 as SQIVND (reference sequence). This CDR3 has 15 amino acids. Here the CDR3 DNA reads TGTGCCAATAGTCTTACTACAGGGGGGTCTGTGACGCAGTACTTC. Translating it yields CANSLTTGGSVTQYF.

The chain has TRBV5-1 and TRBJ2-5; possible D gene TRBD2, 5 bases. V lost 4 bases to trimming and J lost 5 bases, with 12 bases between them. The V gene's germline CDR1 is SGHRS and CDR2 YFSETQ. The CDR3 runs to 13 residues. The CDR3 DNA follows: TGCGCCAGCAGCCCGGACGGCGGGGAGACCCAGTACTTC. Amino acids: CASSPDGGETQYF.

CDR3 in DNA: TGTGCCAGCAGCTTGGGGGAACAGCCCCAGCATTTT. Its translation is CASSLGEQPQHF. V usage is TRBV5-6 and J usage is TRBJ1-5; D uncertain. Trimming shortened V by 0 bases and J by 7 bases, and 5 bases separated the two germline ends. CDR1 SGHDT and CDR2 YYEEEE come from the germline V gene. The length of the CDR3 is 12 residues.

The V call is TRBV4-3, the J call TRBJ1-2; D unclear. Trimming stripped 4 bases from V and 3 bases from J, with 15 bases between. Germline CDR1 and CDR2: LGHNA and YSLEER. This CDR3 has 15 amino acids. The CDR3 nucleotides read TGCGCCAGCAGCCCAGGCCGGGGTTTTGACTATGGCTACACCTTC. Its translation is CASSPGRGFDYGYTF.

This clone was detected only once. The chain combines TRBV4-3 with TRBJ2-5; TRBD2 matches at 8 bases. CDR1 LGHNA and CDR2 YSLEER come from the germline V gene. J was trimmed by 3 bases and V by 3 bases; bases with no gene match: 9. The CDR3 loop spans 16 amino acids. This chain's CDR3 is CASSQGVGGGEETQYF. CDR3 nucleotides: TGCGCCAGCAGCCAGGGGGTCGGGGGGGGCGAAGAGACCCAGTACTTC.

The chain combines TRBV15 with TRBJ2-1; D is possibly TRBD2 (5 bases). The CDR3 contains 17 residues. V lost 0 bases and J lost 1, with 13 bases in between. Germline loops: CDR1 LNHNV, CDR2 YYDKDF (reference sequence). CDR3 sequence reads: CATSRDRGSTSYNEQFF. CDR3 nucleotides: TGTGCCACCAGCAGAGATCGAGGGTCGACATCCTACAATGAGCAGTTCTTC. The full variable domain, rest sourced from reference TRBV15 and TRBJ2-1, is DAMVIQNPRYQVTQFGKPVTLSCSQTLNHNVMYWYQQKSSQAPKLLFHYYDKDFNNEADTPDNFQSRRPNTSFCFLDIRSPGLGDTAMYLCATSRDRGSTSYNEQFFGPGTRLTVL.

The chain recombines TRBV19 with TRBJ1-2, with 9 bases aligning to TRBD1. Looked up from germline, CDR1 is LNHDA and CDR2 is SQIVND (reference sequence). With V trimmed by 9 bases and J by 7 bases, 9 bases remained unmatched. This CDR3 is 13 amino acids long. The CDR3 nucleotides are TGTGCCAGCCATTCCCGGGACAGGGTTGGCTACACCTTC. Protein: CASHSRDRVGYTF.

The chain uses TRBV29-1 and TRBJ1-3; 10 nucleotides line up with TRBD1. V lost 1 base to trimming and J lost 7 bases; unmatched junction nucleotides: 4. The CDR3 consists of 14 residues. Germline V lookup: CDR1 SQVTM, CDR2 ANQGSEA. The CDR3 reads CSVEGLGQGNTIYF. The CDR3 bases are TGCAGCGTTGAAGGTCTGGGACAGGGGAACACCATATATTTT.

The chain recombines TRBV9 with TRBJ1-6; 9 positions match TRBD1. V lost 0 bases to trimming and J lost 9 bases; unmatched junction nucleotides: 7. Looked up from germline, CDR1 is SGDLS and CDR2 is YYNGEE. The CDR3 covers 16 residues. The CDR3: CASSVASGQGTSPLHF. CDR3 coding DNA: TGTGCCAGCAGCGTAGCCAGCGGACAGGGGACTTCACCCCTCCACTTT.

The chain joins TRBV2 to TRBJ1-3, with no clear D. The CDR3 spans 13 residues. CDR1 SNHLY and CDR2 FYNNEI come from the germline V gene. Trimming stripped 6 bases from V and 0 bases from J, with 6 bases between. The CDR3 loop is CASRGSSGNTIYF. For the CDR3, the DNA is TGTGCCAGCAGGGGGAGCTCTGGAAACACCATATATTTT.

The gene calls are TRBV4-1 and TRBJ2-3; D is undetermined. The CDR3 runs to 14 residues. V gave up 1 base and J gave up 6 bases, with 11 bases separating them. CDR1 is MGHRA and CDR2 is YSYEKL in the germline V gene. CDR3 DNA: TGCGCCAGCAGCCAAGTATTAGGAACGGATACGCAGTATTTT. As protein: CASSQVLGTDTQYF.

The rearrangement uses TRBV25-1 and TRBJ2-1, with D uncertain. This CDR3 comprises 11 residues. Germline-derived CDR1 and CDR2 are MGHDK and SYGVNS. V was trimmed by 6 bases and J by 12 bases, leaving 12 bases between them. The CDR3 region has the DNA TGTGCCAGCAGCGCAGACACGGCGCAGTTCTTC. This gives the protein CASSADTAQFF.

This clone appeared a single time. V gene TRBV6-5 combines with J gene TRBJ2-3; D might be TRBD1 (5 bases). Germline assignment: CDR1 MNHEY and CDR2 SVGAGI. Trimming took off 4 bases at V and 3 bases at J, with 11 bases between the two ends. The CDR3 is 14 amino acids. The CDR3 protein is CASSSTGLTDTQYF. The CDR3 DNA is TGTGCCAGCAGTTCTACAGGCCTGACAGATACGCAGTATTTT.

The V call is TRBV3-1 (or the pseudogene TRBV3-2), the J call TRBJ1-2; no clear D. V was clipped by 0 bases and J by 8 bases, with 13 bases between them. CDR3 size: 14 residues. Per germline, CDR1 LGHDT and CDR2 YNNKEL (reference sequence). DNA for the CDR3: TGTGCCAGCAGCCAAGATAGCGATTCCGGGGGCTACACCTTC. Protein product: CASSQDSDSGGYTF.

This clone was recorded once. The DNA of the CDR3 is TGTGCCAGCAGCCAAGTGGGGAGGAACACTGAAGCTTTCTTT. Translation: CASSQVGRNTEAFF. This chain links TRBV3-1 (or the pseudogene TRBV3-2) with TRBJ1-1; no clear D gene. CDR3 length: 14 amino acids. The V and J ends lost 1 base and 1 base respectively, with 7 bases between them. Per germline, CDR1 LGHDT and CDR2 YNNKEL (reference sequence).

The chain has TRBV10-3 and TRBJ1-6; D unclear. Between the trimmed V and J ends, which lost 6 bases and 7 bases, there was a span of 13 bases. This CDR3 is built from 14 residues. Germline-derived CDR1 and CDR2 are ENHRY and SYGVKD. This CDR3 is CAIRGGTRNSPLHF. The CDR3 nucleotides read TGTGCCATCAGGGGAGGAACAAGAAATTCACCCCTCCACTTT.

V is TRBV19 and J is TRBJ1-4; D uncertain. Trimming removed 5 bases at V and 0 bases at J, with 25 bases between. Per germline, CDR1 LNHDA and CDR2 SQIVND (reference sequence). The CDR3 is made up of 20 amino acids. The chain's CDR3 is CASSSSDLVIGLATNEKLFF. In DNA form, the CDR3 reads TGTGCCAGTAGTTCCTCAGACCTCGTCATTGGCCTTGCAACTAATGAAAAACTGTTTTTT.

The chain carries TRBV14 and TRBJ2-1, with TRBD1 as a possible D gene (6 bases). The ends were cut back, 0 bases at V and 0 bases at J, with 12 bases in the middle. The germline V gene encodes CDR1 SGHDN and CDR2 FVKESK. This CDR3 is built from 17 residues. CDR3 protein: CASSQEVGTSSYNEQFF. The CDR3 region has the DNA TGTGCCAGCAGCCAAGAAGTTGGGACAAGCTCCTACAATGAGCAGTTCTTC. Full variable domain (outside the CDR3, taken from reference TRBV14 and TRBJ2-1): EAGVTQFPSHSVIEKGQTVTLRCDPISGHDNLYWYRRVMGKEIKFLLHFVKESKQDESGMPNNRFLAERTGGTYSTLKVQPAELEDSGVYFCASSQEVGTSSYNEQFFGPGTRLTVL.

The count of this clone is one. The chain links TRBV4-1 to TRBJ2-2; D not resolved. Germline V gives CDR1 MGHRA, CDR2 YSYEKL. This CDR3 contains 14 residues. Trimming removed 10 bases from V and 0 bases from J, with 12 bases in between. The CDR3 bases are TGCGCCACCTTGACCGAGACGAACACCGGGGAGCTGTTTTTT. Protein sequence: CATLTETNTGELFF.

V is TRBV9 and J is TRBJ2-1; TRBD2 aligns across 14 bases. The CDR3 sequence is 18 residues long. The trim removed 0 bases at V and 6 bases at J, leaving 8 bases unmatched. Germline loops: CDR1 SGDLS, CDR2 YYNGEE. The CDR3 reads CASSVATAGLAGANEQFF. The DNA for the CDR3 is TGTGCCAGCAGCGTAGCTACGGCGGGACTAGCGGGAGCCAATGAGCAGTTCTTC.

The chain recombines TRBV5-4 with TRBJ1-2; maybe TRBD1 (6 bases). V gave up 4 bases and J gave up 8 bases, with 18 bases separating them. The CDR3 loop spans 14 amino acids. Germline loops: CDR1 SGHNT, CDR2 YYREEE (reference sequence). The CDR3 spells CASSLRGPFSGYTF. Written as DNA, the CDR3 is TGTGCCAGCAGCCTCCGGGGGCCGTTCTCGGGCTACACCTTC.